This T cell receptor (beta chain) is from a study of blood T cell repertoires in COVID-19. Study-level background: COVID-19 samples from acute and convalescent phases originated in the United States, Italy and Spain. Sample material is recorded as cDNA or gDNA derived from T cells, B-cell-depleted T cells, or PBMCs.

Worth noting for this clone: Other nucleotide sequences in the sample specify the same CDR3.

How the authors handled the data: The assay estimated nucleated cells by amplifying reference gene primers. Sequencing was performed with immunoSEQ multiplex PCR; in TCRdb, only in-frame clones are kept and a portion is missing. V, J and clone size derive from that table, while D and trimming were established from the DNA sequence. The sample has roughly 380,000 clones, around 87% seen once. V lost 2 bases and J lost 3, with 11 bases in between. The germline V gene encodes CDR1 SGHRS and CDR2 YFSETQ. This CDR3 contains 14 residues. Allocation to cohorts depended on clinical history reported by the participants.

The sequencing sample was made of PBMCs or T cells enriched from blood (not recorded which). The gene calls are TRBV5-1 and TRBJ1-2; perhaps TRBD1 as D (5 bases). The clonotype was recovered from a young man who had recovered from COVID-19. In nucleotides, the CDR3 is TGCGCCAGCAGCTTAGGAACGGGGGACTATGGCTACACCTTC. This gives the protein CASSLGTGDYGYTF.